This is a list of T cell receptor beta chains from one sample in a study of blood T cell repertoires in COVID-19. Libraries were prepared by immunoSEQ multiplex PCR; TCRdb keeps only in-frame clonotypes and omits some of them. The data show about 14,000 clones, 87% seen once. The sequenced sample consisted of peripheral blood. The receptors here all came from a human donor in a cohort sampled during active COVID-19. The CDR3 runs from the conserved cysteine through the conserved F or W. A D gene is named only where the DNA matches it firmly. The size field is filled for only some rows; it gives once, few, many or a size class.

v_call: TRBV2; d_call: TRBD1; j_call: TRBJ2-7; clone_size: -; cdr3_nt: TGTGCCAGGGGACAGACTTCTAGAGAGCAGTACTTC; cdr3_aa: CARGQTSREQYF
v_call: TRBV19; d_call: -; j_call: TRBJ2-3; clone_size: -; cdr3_nt: TGTGCCAGTAGTGCAGGGACTCCAGGTACAGATACGCAGTATTTT; cdr3_aa: CASSAGTPGTDTQYF
v_call: TRBV9; d_call: TRBD1; j_call: TRBJ2-7; clone_size: -; cdr3_nt: TGTGCCAGCAGCCCGGGACAGGGGACCATCTACGAGCAGTACTTC; cdr3_aa: CASSPGQGTIYEQYF
v_call: TRBV7-6; d_call: TRBD1; j_call: TRBJ2-1; clone_size: -; cdr3_nt: TGTGCCAGCACCCAACTAATGACCGGGACAGGGTGGAATGAGCAGTTCTTC; cdr3_aa: CASTQLMTGTGWNEQFF
v_call: TRBV28; d_call: -; j_call: TRBJ2-7; clone_size: -; cdr3_nt: TGTGCCAGCAGGGGAGATCGCGAGCAGTACTTC; cdr3_aa: CASRGDREQYF
v_call: TRBV20-1; d_call: -; j_call: TRBJ2-7; clone_size: few; cdr3_nt: TGCAGTGCTAGTTTGCAGGACAGCTACGAGCAGTACTTC; cdr3_aa: CSASLQDSYEQYF
v_call: TRBV10-3; d_call: TRBD1; j_call: TRBJ1-1; clone_size: -; cdr3_nt: TGTGCCATCAGTAGCGGACAGGGGGTGGGGACTGAAGCTTTCTTT; cdr3_aa: CAISSGQGVGTEAFF
v_call: TRBV9; d_call: TRBD1; j_call: TRBJ1-1; clone_size: -; cdr3_nt: TGTGCCAGCAGCGTAAGGGGGCGCCCCGATGATGGAACTGAAGCTTTCTTT; cdr3_aa: CASSVRGRPDDGTEAFF
v_call: TRBV3-1/TRBV3-2; d_call: -; j_call: TRBJ2-2; clone_size: -; cdr3_nt: TGTGCCAGCAGCCAAGATCCGTCGGTGGCCGGGGAGCTGTTTTTT; cdr3_aa: CASSQDPSVAGELFF
v_call: TRBV28; d_call: -; j_call: TRBJ1-2; clone_size: -; cdr3_nt: TGTGCCAGCAGTTTAGGGGCCTTACAGGGAACGGGCGGCTACACCTTC; cdr3_aa: CASSLGALQGTGGYTF
v_call: TRBV29-1; d_call: TRBD1; j_call: TRBJ2-7; clone_size: -; cdr3_nt: TGCAGCGTTGGGGGCGGGACAGGGGGTGATTACGAGCAGTACTTC; cdr3_aa: CSVGGGTGGDYEQYF
v_call: TRBV9; d_call: -; j_call: TRBJ1-2; clone_size: -; cdr3_nt: TGTGCCAGCAGCCTACCACTCGGGGGGGCAGGAGGCTACACCTTC; cdr3_aa: CASSLPLGGAGGYTF
v_call: TRBV7-9; d_call: TRBD1; j_call: TRBJ2-2; clone_size: -; cdr3_nt: TGTGCCAGCAGCCTGTATACAGGGGGGAACACCGGGGAGCTGTTTTTT; cdr3_aa: CASSLYTGGNTGELFF
v_call: TRBV5-1; d_call: -; j_call: TRBJ2-1; clone_size: -; cdr3_nt: TGCGCCAGCCGGACTGTTGATACCTACAATGAGCAGTTCTTC; cdr3_aa: CASRTVDTYNEQFF
v_call: TRBV29-1; d_call: TRBD1; j_call: TRBJ2-5; clone_size: -; cdr3_nt: TGCAGCGTGGCAACTGGGACAGGCCAAGAGACCCAGTACTTC; cdr3_aa: CSVATGTGQETQYF
v_call: TRBV20-1; d_call: TRBD1; j_call: TRBJ2-7; clone_size: -; cdr3_nt: TGCAGTGCTAGTCCGTTGGAGGGACAGGGTTTTAGCTCCTACGAGCAGTACTTC; cdr3_aa: CSASPLEGQGFSSYEQYF
v_call: TRBV3-1/TRBV3-2; d_call: -; j_call: TRBJ2-5; clone_size: -; cdr3_nt: TGTGCCAGCAGCCCGAGACTTCACAGGGTATCGGAGACCCAGTACTTC; cdr3_aa: CASSPRLHRVSETQYF
v_call: TRBV2; d_call: -; j_call: TRBJ2-5; clone_size: once; cdr3_nt: TGTGCCAGCAGGAGGGATGCGGAGACCCAGTACTTC; cdr3_aa: CASRRDAETQYF
v_call: TRBV5-1; d_call: TRBD1; j_call: TRBJ2-2; clone_size: -; cdr3_nt: TGCGCCAGCAGCGGCTCGGGACAGTTCACCGGGGAGCTGTTTTTT; cdr3_aa: CASSGSGQFTGELFF
v_call: TRBV7-9; d_call: TRBD2; j_call: TRBJ2-1; clone_size: -; cdr3_nt: TGTGCCAGCAGCTTAGCGGGCCTAGCGGGAGCGTCGTACAATGAGCAGTTCTTC; cdr3_aa: CASSLAGLAGASYNEQFF
v_call: TRBV29-1; d_call: -; j_call: TRBJ2-7; clone_size: once; cdr3_nt: TGCAGCGTTTTCCAAGCGGACGAGCAGTACTTC; cdr3_aa: CSVFQADEQYF
v_call: TRBV7-2; d_call: -; j_call: TRBJ1-1; clone_size: few; cdr3_nt: TGTGCCAGCAGCTTAGACTTTGGGCAGTTCGAAGCTTTCTTT; cdr3_aa: CASSLDFGQFEAFF
v_call: TRBV7-2; d_call: TRBD2; j_call: TRBJ2-3; clone_size: -; cdr3_nt: TGTGCCAGCAGTTTCAGGGCTAGCGGGAGTGATACGCAGTATTTT; cdr3_aa: CASSFRASGSDTQYF
v_call: TRBV4-3; d_call: TRBD2; j_call: TRBJ2-7; clone_size: -; cdr3_nt: TGCGCCAGCAGCCAAGGAACTAGCGGAGCTACCTACGAGCAGTACTTC; cdr3_aa: CASSQGTSGATYEQYF
v_call: TRBV19; d_call: -; j_call: TRBJ2-7; clone_size: -; cdr3_nt: TGTGCCAGTAGTATTCAATGGACAGTAGACTCCTACGAGCAGTACTTC; cdr3_aa: CASSIQWTVDSYEQYF
v_call: TRBV7-9; d_call: TRBD2; j_call: TRBJ2-1; clone_size: -; cdr3_nt: TGTGCCAGCAGCCCCGGACTAGCGGGAGGGGCGGGGTCCTACAATGAGCAGTTCTTC; cdr3_aa: CASSPGLAGGAGSYNEQFF